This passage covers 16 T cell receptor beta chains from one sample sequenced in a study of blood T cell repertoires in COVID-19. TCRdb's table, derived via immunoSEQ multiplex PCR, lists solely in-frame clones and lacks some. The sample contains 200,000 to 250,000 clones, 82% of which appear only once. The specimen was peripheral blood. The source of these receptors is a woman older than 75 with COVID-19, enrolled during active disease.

The CDR3 loop is CASSVDSGSYEQYF. The CDR3 region has the DNA TGTGCCAGCAGCGTAGACAGCGGCTCCTACGAGCAGTACTTC. The chain recombines TRBV9 with TRBJ2-7; possibly TRBD2 for D (5 bases). Trimming removed 0 bases from V and 0 bases from J, with 7 bases in between. Germline V gene lookup returns CDR1 SGDLS and CDR2 YYNGEE. This CDR3 has 14 amino acids.

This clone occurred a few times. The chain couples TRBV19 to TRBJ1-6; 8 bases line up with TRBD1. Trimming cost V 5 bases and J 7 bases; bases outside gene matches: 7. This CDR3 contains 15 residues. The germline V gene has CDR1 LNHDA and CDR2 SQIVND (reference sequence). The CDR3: CASSLRQGQNSPLHF. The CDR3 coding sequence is TGTGCCAGTAGTTTGCGACAGGGGCAGAATTCACCCCTCCACTTT.

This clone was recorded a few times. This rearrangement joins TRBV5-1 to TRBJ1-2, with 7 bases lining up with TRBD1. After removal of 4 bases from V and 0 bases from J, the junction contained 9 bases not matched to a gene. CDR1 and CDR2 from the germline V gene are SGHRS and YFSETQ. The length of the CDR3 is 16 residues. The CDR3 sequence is CASSPRDSLSNYGYTF. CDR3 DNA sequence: TGCGCCAGCAGCCCCCGGGACAGCCTTTCTAACTATGGCTACACCTTC.

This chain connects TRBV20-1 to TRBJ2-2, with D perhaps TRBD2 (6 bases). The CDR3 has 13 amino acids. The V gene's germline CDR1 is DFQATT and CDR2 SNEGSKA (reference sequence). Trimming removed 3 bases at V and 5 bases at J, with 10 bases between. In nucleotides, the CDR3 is TGCAGTGCTAGTGCTCGGGAGACCGGGGAGCTGTTTTTT. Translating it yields CSASARETGELFF.

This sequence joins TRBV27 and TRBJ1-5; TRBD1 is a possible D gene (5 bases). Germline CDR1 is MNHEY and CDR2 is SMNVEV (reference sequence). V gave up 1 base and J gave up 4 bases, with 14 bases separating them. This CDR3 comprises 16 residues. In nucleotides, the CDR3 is TGTGCCAGCAGTTTATTCTCTGGTCGGGGGAATCAGCCCCAGCATTTT. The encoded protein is CASSLFSGRGNQPQHF.

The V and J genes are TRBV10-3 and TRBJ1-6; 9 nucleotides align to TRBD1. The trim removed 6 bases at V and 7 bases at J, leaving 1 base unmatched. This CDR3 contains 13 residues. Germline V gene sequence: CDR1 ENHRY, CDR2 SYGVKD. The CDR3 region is CAIRGQGNSPLHF. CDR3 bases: TGTGCCATCAGAGGACAGGGGAATTCACCCCTCCACTTT.

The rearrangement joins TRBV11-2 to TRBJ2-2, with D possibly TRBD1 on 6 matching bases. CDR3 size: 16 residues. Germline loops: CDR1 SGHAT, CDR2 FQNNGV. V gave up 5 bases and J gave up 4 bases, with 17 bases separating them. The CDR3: CASSERQATSTGELFF. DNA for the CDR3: TGTGCCAGCAGCGAGCGACAGGCTACGAGCACCGGGGAGCTGTTTTTT.

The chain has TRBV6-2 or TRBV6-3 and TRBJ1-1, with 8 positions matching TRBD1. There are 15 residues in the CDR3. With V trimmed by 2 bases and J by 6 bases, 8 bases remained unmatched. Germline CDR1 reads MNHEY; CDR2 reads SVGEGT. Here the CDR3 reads CASSYPGQGGPEAFF. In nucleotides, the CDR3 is TGTGCCAGCAGTTACCCCGGACAGGGTGGCCCTGAAGCTTTCTTT.

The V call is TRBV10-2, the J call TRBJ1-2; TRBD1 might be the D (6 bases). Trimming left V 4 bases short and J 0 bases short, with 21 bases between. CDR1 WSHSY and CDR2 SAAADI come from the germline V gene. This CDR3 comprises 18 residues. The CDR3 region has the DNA TGCGCCAGCAGTGGAGCGGCAAGGGGGTTAGTAGCTAACTATGGCTACACCTTC. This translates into CASSGAARGLVANYGYTF.

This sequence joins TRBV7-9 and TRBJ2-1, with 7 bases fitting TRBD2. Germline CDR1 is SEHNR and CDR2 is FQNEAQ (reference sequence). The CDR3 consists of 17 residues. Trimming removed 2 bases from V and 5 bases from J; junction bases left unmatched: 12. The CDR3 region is CASSLLRGLAGDNEQFF. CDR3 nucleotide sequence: TGTGCCAGCAGCTTACTGAGGGGTTTGGCGGGGGACAATGAGCAGTTCTTC.

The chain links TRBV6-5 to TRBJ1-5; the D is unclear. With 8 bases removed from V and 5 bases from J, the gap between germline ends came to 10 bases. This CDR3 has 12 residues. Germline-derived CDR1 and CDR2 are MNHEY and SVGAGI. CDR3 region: CASGRTDQPQHF. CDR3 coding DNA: TGTGCCAGCGGGCGTACGGATCAGCCCCAGCATTTT.

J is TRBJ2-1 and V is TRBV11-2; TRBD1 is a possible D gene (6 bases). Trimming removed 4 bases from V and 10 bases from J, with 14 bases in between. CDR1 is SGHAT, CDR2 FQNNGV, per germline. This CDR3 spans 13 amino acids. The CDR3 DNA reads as TGTGCCAGCAGCTCCGGCCCCACAGGGGAGCAGTTCTTC. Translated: CASSSGPTGEQFF.

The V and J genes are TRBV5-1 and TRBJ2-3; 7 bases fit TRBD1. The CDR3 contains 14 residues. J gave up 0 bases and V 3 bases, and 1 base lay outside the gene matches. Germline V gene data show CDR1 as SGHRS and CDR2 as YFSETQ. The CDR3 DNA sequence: TGCGCCAGCAGCTCAGGGGGAAGCACAGATACGCAGTATTTT. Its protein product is CASSSGGSTDTQYF. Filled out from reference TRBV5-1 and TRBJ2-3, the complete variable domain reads KAGVTQTPRYLIKTRGQQVTLSCSPISGHRSVSWYQQTPGQGLQFLFEYFSETQRNKGNFPGRFSGRQFSNSRSEMNVSTLELGDSALYLCASSSGGSTDTQYFGPGTRLTVL.

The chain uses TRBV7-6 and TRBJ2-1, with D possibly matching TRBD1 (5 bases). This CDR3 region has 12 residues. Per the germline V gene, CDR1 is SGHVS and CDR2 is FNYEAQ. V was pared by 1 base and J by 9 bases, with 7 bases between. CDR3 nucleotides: TGTGCCAGCAGCTTAGGGGGCTCTGAGCAGTTCTTC. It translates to CASSLGGSEQFF. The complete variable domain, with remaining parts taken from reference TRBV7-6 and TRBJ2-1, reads GAGVSQSPRYKVTKRGQDVALRCDPISGHVSLYWYRQALGQGPEFLTYFNYEAQQDKSGLPNDRFSAERPEGSISTLTIQRTEQRDSAMYRCASSLGGSEQFFGPGTRLTVL.

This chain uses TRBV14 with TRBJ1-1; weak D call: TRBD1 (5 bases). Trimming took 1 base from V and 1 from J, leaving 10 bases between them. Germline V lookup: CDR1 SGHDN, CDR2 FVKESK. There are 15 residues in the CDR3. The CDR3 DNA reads TGTGCCAGCAGCCAAGTACGACAGTGGAACACTGAAGCTTTCTTT. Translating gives CASSQVRQWNTEAFF.

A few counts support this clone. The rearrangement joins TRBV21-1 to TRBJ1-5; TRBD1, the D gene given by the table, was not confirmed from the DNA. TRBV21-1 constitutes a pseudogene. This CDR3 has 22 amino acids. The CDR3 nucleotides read TGTGCCAGCAGCAAAAAGCAAAGGGTTTTGACAGGGAGCCGATATAGCAATCAGCCCCAGCATTTT. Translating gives CASSKKQRVLTGSRYSNQPQHF.